These T cell receptor beta chains were read from a single sample in a study of blood T cell repertoires in COVID-19. TCRdb's table, derived via immunoSEQ multiplex PCR, lists solely in-frame clones and lacks some. Here the sample spans 200,000 to 300,000 clones, 65% to 90% being singletons. Sequencing used peripheral blood. Source of these receptors: a man aged 25-40 years with active or convalescent COVID-19. The CDR3 runs from the conserved cysteine through the conserved F or W. D genes are given only for firm matches. The size entry is marked missing in some rows and otherwise reads once, few, many or a size class.

V gene,D gene,J gene,clone size,CDR3 DNA,CDR3 protein
TRBV5-6,.,TRBJ1-4,.,TGTGCCAGCAGCTTGGTATCAGGAGGGGAAAAACTGTTTTTT,CASSLVSGGEKLFF
TRBV19,TRBD1,TRBJ1-5,.,TGTGCCAGTAGTCCTCAGGGGGGTAATCAGCCCCAGCATTTT,CASSPQGGNQPQHF
TRBV6-1,.,TRBJ1-5,once,TGTGCCAGCAGTGAACTTCCAGGGGATAGCAATCAGCCCCAGCATTTT,CASSELPGDSNQPQHF
TRBV3-1/TRBV3-2,TRBD1,TRBJ1-4,.,TGTGCCAGCAGCCAACTACCGGACAGGGCTAACGAAAAACTGTTTTTT,CASSQLPDRANEKLFF
TRBV27,TRBD1,TRBJ2-1,.,TGTGCCAGCAGTATCAGGGGGCGCGCCTACAATGAGCAGTTCTTC,CASSIRGRAYNEQFF
TRBV21-1,.,TRBJ1-6,.,TGTGCCAGCAGCGCGACAGTTTCTAATTCACCCCTCCACTTT,CASSATVSNSPLHF
TRBV6-2/TRBV6-3,.,TRBJ1-1,.,TGTGCCAGCAGTTACACCCGCGGGAACACTGAAGCTTTCTTT,CASSYTRGNTEAFF
TRBV14,TRBD1,TRBJ1-1,.,TGTGCCAGCAGCCAAGTTGGGACAGTCACCCAGAACACTGAAGCTTTCTTT,CASSQVGTVTQNTEAFF
TRBV4-1,.,TRBJ1-3,.,TGCGCCAGCAGCCAAGATTCCGGGGAACCTGGAAACACCATATATTTT,CASSQDSGEPGNTIYF
TRBV4-1,.,TRBJ2-4,.,TGCGCCAGCAGCCAAGGTAGCGCGTTTGGCAAAAACATTCAGTACTTC,CASSQGSAFGKNIQYF
TRBV7-6,TRBD1,TRBJ2-7,once,TGTGCCAGCAGCCCCGGGACAGGGAAAGTCGGCGAGCAGTACTTC,CASSPGTGKVGEQYF
TRBV7-2,.,TRBJ1-4,.,TGTGCCAGCAGCTCCGGGACTCCTAATGAAAAACTGTTTTTT,CASSSGTPNEKLFF
TRBV5-1,TRBD2,TRBJ2-3,.,TGCGCCAGCAGCTTGGTACCCCGGGGGGGCGTAGATACGCAGTATTTT,CASSLVPRGGVDTQYF
TRBV5-1,TRBD1,TRBJ1-6,.,TGCGCCAGCAGCTGGAGGGGGACCGGGACAGGGAATTCACCCCTCCACTTT,CASSWRGTGTGNSPLHF
TRBV13,TRBD2,TRBJ2-5,once,TGTGCCAGCAATGATGGTAGCGGGGGAGAAGAGACCCAGTACTTC,CASNDGSGGEETQYF
TRBV3-1/TRBV3-2,TRBD1,TRBJ1-6,few,TGTGCCAGCAGCCCGGGACAGGATAATTCACCCCTCCACTTT,CASSPGQDNSPLHF
TRBV7-2,.,TRBJ1-5,.,TGTGCCAGCAGCTTCGCCCGGGATCAGCCCCAGCATTTT,CASSFARDQPQHF
TRBV29-1,TRBD1,TRBJ2-1,.,TGCAGCGGGGGGACAGGACCCTCCAATGAGCAGTTCTTC,CSGGTGPSNEQFF
TRBV29-1,.,TRBJ2-1,.,TGCAGCCCCGGAGGCTCCAGCGGGGAGCAGTTCTTC,CSPGGSSGEQFF
TRBV9,TRBD1,TRBJ2-1,.,TGTGCCAGCAGCGTACGAGGACAGGGAGGCAATGAGCAGTTCTTC,CASSVRGQGGNEQFF
TRBV4-2,.,TRBJ2-7,.,TGTGCCAGCAGCCAAGAACTCACGGTATTCTACGAGCAGTACTTC,CASSQELTVFYEQYF
TRBV5-1,.,TRBJ1-6,.,TGCGCCAGCAGCTTGGGAGCAGGGGATAATTCACCCCTCCACTTT,CASSLGAGDNSPLHF
TRBV3-1/TRBV3-2,TRBD2,TRBJ2-1,.,TGTGCCAGCAGCCAAGCGACTAGCTTGCTTGTCTTC,CASSQATSLLVF
TRBV7-2,.,TRBJ1-5,.,TGTGCCAGCAGCCCCGGTAGGACAAGCAATCAGCCCCAGCATTTT,CASSPGRTSNQPQHF
TRBV3-1/TRBV3-2,TRBD2,TRBJ2-1,.,TGTGCCAGCAGCCAAGGTAGGACTAGCGGGGGGCGTCCCTACAATGAGCAGTTCTTC,CASSQGRTSGGRPYNEQFF
TRBV7-2,TRBD1,TRBJ1-5,.,TGTGCCAGCAGCGCGGGACAGGGGGGTATTCAGCCCCAGCATTTT,CASSAGQGGIQPQHF
TRBV5-4,.,TRBJ1-5,.,TGTGCCAGCAGCTTGGATAGAAGCAATCAGCCCCAGCATTTT,CASSLDRSNQPQHF
TRBV6-2/TRBV6-3,TRBD1,TRBJ2-1,.,TGTGCCAGCAGCCCCGAAAGATACACGGACAGGGATGACAATGAGCAGTTCTTC,CASSPERYTDRDDNEQFF
TRBV6-5,TRBD1,TRBJ2-5,.,TGTGCCAGCAGTTACCCTGGGACAGGGAAAGAGACCCAGTACTTC,CASSYPGTGKETQYF
TRBV9,TRBD1,TRBJ2-5,once,TGTGCCAGCAGCGTAGTAGGACAGGGGAAGGAGACCCAGTACTTC,CASSVVGQGKETQYF
TRBV25-1,.,TRBJ2-1,.,TGTGCCAGCAGTGCCCCGACAGGCTGGTATGAGCAGTTCTTC,CASSAPTGWYEQFF
TRBV30,.,TRBJ1-1,.,TGTGCCTGGAGTGTGGAGTCTTGGACTGAAGCTTTCTTT,CAWSVESWTEAFF
TRBV19,.,TRBJ1-5,.,TGTGCCAGTAAAATCAGGGATAGCAATCAGCCCCAGCATTTT,CASKIRDSNQPQHF
TRBV2,.,TRBJ1-2,once,TGTGCCAGCAGGACGGGAGGGGCCTATGGCTACACCTTC,CASRTGGAYGYTF
TRBV19,.,TRBJ1-6,.,TGTGCCAGTAGTCCGGCAGGCCCCCGCTATAATTCACCCCTCCACTTT,CASSPAGPRYNSPLHF
TRBV10-2,.,TRBJ1-5,few,TGCGCCAGCAGTGGAGGCAGGGATCAGCCCCAGCATTTT,CASSGGRDQPQHF
TRBV11-2,.,TRBJ1-5,.,TGTGCCAGCAGCCCAAGCGAAAATCAGCCCCAGCATTTT,CASSPSENQPQHF
TRBV7-2,.,TRBJ2-5,.,TGTGCCAGCAGCTTATCGGGGATAGAAGAAGAGACCCAGTACTTC,CASSLSGIEEETQYF
TRBV7-2,TRBD2,TRBJ2-7,.,TGTGCCAGCAGCTTAGGGGGGCTAGCGGGGGTCGAGCAGTACTTC,CASSLGGLAGVEQYF
TRBV9,.,TRBJ2-1,.,TGTGCCAGCAGCGACCCCCGACAGCACAATGAGCAGTTCTTC,CASSDPRQHNEQFF
TRBV6-1,.,TRBJ1-6,.,TGTGCCAGCAGTGAACTTAGCTCCTATAATTCACCCCTCCACTTT,CASSELSSYNSPLHF
TRBV2,.,TRBJ1-6,.,TGTGCCAGCAGTGGTCTAGAAATATATAATTCACCCCTCCACTTT,CASSGLEIYNSPLHF